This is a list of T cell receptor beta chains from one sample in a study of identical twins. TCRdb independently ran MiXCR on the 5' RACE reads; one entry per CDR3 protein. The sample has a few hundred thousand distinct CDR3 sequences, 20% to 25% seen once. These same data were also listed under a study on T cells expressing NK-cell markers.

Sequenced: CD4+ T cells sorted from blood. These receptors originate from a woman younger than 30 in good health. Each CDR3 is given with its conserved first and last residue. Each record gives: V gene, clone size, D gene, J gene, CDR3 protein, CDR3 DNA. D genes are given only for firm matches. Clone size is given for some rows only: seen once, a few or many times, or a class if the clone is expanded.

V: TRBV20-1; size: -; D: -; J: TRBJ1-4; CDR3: CSARDQRGTEEKLFF; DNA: TGCAGTGCTAGAGACCAGAGGGGGACCGAAGAAAAACTGTTTTTT
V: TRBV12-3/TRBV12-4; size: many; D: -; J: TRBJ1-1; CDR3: CASSLWGTEAFF; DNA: TGTGCCAGCAGCTTATGGGGCACTGAAGCTTTCTTT
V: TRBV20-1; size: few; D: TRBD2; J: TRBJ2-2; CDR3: CSALSGVGAGELFF; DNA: TGCAGTGCCCTCAGCGGGGTGGGAGCCGGGGAGCTGTTTTTT
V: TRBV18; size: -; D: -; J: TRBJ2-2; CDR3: CASSPSGSFDTGELFF; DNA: TGTGCCAGCTCACCTTCCGGGAGCTTCGACACCGGGGAGCTGTTTTTT
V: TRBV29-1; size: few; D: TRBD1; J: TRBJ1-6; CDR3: CSVGTGSGNSPLHF; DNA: TGCAGCGTCGGGACAGGGTCCGGTAATTCACCCCTCCACTTT
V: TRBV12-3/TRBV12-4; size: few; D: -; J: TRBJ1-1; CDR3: CASSLYYGTEAFF; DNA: TGTGCCAGCAGTTTATATTACGGGACTGAAGCTTTCTTT
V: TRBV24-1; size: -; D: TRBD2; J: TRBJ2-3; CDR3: CATSLAGAADTQYF; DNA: TGTGCCACCAGTCTAGCGGGAGCCGCAGATACGCAGTATTTT
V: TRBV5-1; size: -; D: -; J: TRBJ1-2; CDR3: CASRSGYGYTF; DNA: TGCGCCAGCAGGAGCGGCTATGGCTACACCTTC
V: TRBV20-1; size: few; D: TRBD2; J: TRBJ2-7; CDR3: CSARVASGATYEQYF; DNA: TGCAGTGCTAGAGTCGCTAGCGGGGCGACCTACGAGCAGTACTTC
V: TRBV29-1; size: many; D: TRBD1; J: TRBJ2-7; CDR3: CSVGGQGTEQYF; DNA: TGCAGCGTTGGGGGACAGGGAACCGAGCAGTACTTC
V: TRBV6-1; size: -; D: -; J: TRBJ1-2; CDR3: CASSRRTGTSSGNYGYTF; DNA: TGTGCCAGCAGCCGTCGTACCGGGACCTCGTCGGGAAACTATGGCTACACCTTC
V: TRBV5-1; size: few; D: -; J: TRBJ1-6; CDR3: CASSLGERGSGSPLHF; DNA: TGCGCCAGCAGCTTGGGAGAAAGGGGTTCCGGATCACCCCTCCACTTT
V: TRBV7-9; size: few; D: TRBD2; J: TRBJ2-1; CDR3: CASSQGLASRAEQFF; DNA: TGTGCCAGCAGTCAAGGACTAGCGAGCCGCGCTGAGCAGTTCTTC
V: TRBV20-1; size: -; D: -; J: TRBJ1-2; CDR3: CSARVLQRGYTF; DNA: TGCAGTGCTAGAGTTCTTCAGCGGGGCTACACCTTC
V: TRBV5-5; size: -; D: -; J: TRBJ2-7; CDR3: CASSSAASPPTYEQYF; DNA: TGTGCCAGCAGCTCGGCCGCGTCCCCGCCTACGTACGAGCAGTACTTC
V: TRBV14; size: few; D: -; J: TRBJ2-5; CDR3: CASSQVGWGLQETQYF; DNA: TGTGCCAGCAGCCAAGTGGGGTGGGGCCTCCAAGAGACCCAGTACTTC
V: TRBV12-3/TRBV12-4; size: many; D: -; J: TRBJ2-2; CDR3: CASSLGTGIGELFF; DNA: TGTGCCAGCAGTTTAGGTACAGGGATCGGGGAGCTGTTTTTT
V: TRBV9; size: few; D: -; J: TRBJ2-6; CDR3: CASSVNGANVLTF; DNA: TGTGCCAGCAGCGTAAATGGGGCCAACGTCCTGACTTTC
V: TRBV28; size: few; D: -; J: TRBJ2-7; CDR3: CASSLRSYYEQYF; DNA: TGTGCCAGCAGTTTACGGTCCTACTACGAGCAGTACTTC
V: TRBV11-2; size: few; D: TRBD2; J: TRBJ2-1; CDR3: CASSLEGAGGSNEQFF; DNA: TGTGCCAGCAGCTTGGAGGGTGCGGGAGGGAGCAATGAGCAGTTCTTC
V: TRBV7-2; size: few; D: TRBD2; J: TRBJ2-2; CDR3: CASSHPLGSGFTGELFF; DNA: TGTGCCAGCAGCCACCCGCTAGGTAGCGGGTTCACCGGGGAGCTGTTTTTT
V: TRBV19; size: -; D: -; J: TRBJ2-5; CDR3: CASSISVQETQYF; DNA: TGTGCCAGTAGTATATCAGTACAAGAGACCCAGTACTTC
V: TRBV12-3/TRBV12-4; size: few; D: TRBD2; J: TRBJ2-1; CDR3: CASSSKNRLAGYNEQFF; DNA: TGTGCCAGCAGTTCCAAAAATAGACTAGCGGGGTACAATGAGCAGTTCTTC
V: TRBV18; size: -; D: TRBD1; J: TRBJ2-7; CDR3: CASSPWTGGRIYEQYF; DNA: TGTGCCAGCTCACCATGGACAGGGGGAAGAATCTACGAGCAGTACTTC
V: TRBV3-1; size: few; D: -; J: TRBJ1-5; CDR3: CASSQGGTQHF; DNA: TGTGCCAGCAGCCAAGGGGGGACCCAGCATTTT
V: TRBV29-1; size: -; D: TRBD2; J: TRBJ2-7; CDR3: CSVVGLAGRSEQYF; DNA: TGCAGCGTTGTAGGGCTAGCGGGAAGAAGCGAGCAGTACTTC
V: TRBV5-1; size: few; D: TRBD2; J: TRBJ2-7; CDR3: CASSLVSSGEQYF; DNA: TGCGCCAGCAGCTTGGTGTCTAGCGGGGAGCAGTACTTC
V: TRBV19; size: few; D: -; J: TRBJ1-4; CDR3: CASGREKLFF; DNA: TGTGCCAGTGGAAGGGAAAAACTGTTTTTT
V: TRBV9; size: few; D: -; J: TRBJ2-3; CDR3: CASSEQHTDTQYF; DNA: TGTGCCAGCAGCGAACAGCACACAGATACGCAGTATTTT
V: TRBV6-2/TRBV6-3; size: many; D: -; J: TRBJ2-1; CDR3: CASSYSSRLRDEQFF; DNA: TGTGCCAGCAGTTACTCGTCCAGGCTCAGGGATGAGCAGTTCTTC
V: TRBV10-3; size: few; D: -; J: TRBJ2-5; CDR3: CAIGSFETQYF; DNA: TGTGCCATCGGTAGTTTTGAGACCCAGTACTTC
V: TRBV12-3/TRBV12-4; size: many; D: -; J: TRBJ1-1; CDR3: CASSLTANTEAFF; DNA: TGTGCCAGCAGTTTAACAGCGAACACTGAAGCTTTCTTT
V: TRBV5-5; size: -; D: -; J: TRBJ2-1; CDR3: CASSLGYRRYNEQFF; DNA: TGTGCCAGCAGCTTGGGTTACAGGCGGTACAATGAGCAGTTCTTC
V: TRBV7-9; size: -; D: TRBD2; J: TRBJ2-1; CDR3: CASSSLAGTTYNEQFF; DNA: TGTGCCAGCAGCTCGTTAGCGGGGACAACCTACAATGAGCAGTTCTTC
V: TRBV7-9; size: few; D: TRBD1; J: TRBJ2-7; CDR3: CASSFPRDRSSYEQYF; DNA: TGTGCCAGCAGCTTCCCCCGGGACAGGAGCTCCTACGAGCAGTACTTC
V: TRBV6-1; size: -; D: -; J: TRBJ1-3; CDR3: CASREDSGNTIYF; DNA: TGTGCCAGCAGGGAAGACTCTGGAAACACCATATATTTT
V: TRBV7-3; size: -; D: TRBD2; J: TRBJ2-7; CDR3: CASSLRRRIGTTGEVVGYEQYF; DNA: TGTGCCAGCAGCTTAAGAAGGAGGATCGGGACTACGGGGGAGGTAGTTGGTTACGAGCAGTACTTC
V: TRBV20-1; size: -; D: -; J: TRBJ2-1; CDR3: CSVQKGGGYYNEQFF; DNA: TGCAGTGTTCAAAAGGGGGGGGGCTACTACAATGAGCAGTTCTTC
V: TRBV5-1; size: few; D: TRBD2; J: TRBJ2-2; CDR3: CASSFGLAGRTGELFF; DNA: TGCGCCAGCAGCTTCGGGCTAGCGGGACGCACCGGGGAGCTGTTTTTT
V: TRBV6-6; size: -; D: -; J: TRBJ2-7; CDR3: CASRDGQLYEQYF; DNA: TGTGCCAGCAGAGACGGACAGCTATACGAGCAGTACTTC
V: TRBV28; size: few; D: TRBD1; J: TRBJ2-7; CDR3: CASSEGQGFAREQYF; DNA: TGTGCCAGCTCCGAGGGACAGGGGTTCGCGAGGGAGCAGTACTTC
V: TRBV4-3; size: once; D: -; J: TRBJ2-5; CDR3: CASSQDHSRLETQYF; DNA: TGCGCCAGCAGCCAAGATCACTCGCGCCTAGAGACCCAGTACTTC
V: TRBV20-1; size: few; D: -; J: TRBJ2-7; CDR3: CSASRDDYEQYF; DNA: TGCAGTGCTAGTCGAGACGACTACGAGCAGTACTTC
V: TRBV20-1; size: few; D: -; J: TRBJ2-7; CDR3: CSAQLGAYEQYF; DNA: TGCAGTGCTCAACTGGGGGCCTACGAGCAGTACTTC
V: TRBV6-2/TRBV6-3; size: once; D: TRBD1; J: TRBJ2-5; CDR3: CASTGQGLQETQYF; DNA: TGTGCCAGCACCGGACAGGGGCTACAAGAGACCCAGTACTTC
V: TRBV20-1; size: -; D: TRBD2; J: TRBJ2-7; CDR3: CSARVASGGTYEQYF; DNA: TGCAGTGCTAGAGTTGCTAGCGGGGGAACCTACGAGCAGTACTTC
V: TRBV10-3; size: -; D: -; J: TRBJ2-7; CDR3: CAISATAYEQYF; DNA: TGTGCCATCAGTGCGACTGCTTACGAGCAGTACTTC
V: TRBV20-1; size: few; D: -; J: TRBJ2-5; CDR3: CSAHRVHQETQYF; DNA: TGCAGTGCTCACAGGGTTCACCAAGAGACCCAGTACTTC
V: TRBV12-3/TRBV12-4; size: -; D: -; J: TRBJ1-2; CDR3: CASSNRDRAGGYTF; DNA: TGTGCCAGCAGTAACCGTGACAGAGCCGGGGGCTACACCTTC
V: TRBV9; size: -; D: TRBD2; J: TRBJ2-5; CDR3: CASSVGTSGKGETQYF; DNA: TGTGCCAGCAGCGTAGGGACTAGCGGGAAGGGAGAGACCCAGTACTTC
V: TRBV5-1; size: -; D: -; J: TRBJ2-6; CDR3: CASSFGGESGANVLTF; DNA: TGCGCCAGCAGCTTTGGGGGAGAATCCGGGGCCAACGTCCTGACTTTC
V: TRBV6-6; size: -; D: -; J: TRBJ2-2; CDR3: CASSNSNTGELFF; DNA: TGTGCCAGCAGTAACAGTAACACCGGGGAGCTGTTTTTT
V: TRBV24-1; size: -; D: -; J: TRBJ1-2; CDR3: CATSPGGFNYGYTF; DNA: TGTGCCACCAGCCCCGGGGGGTTTAACTATGGCTACACCTTC
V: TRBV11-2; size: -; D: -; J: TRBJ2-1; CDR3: CASSLGWGFNNEQFF; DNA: TGTGCCAGCAGCTTAGGTTGGGGCTTCAACAATGAGCAGTTCTTC
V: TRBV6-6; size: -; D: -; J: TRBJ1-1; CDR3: CASSWPLNTEAFF; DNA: TGTGCCAGCAGTTGGCCGTTAAACACTGAAGCTTTCTTT
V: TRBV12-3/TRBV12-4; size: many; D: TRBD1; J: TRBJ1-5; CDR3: CASSPDRGQPQHF; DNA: TGTGCCAGCAGTCCAGACAGGGGACAGCCCCAGCATTTT